This record concerns one TCR beta chain sequence. Using immunoSEQ multiplex PCR, the repertoire was profiled, and TCRdb retains in-frame clones only, with some absent. The top ten clones hold approximately 1.3% of a sample with around 100,000 clones, over 80% of them seen once. The data derive from a study of T cells after somatic rescue of genetic block. Germline values: CDR1 SNHLY, CDR2 FYNNEI. This CDR3 region has 14 residues. The germline V and J ends were trimmed by 6 bases and 1 base, with 9 bases remaining between them. The rearrangement uses TRBV2 and TRBJ1-4; perhaps TRBD1 as D (5 bases). The sequenced material came from peripheral blood mononuclear cells (PBMCs). The receptor was derived from a woman in her late teens or twenties. CDR3 loop: CASRGEETNEKLFF. The CDR3 region has the DNA TGTGCCAGCAGAGGGGAGGAAACTAATGAAAAACTGTTTTTT.